This T cell receptor beta chain was observed in a study of blood T cell repertoires in COVID-19. On the study more broadly: Both acute and convalescent COVID-19 samples were obtained from the United States, Italy and Spain. The analysed material was cDNA or gDNA that came from T cells, B-cell-depleted T cells, or PBMCs.

V gave up 5 bases and J gave up 4 bases; unmatched junction bases: 1. Germline V gene data show CDR1 as SGHAT and CDR2 as FQNNGV. This CDR3 has 12 residues. Data came from immunoSEQ multiplex PCR; TCRdb stores just in-frame clones and leaves some out. Here the sample spans about 280,000 clones, 90% being singletons. The material sequenced was PBMCs or T cells enriched from blood (not recorded which). This TCR derives from a woman under 30 with acute COVID-19. V gene TRBV11-2 combines with J gene TRBJ2-7; 8 nucleotides line up with TRBD1. The CDR3 loop reads CASSRDRYEQYF. The CDR3, as DNA: TGTGCCAGCAGCCGGGACAGGTACGAGCAGTACTTC.